The clone carrying this T cell receptor (beta chain) was seen only a few times. The data derive from a study of human T cells and chemical hapten exposure. Germline CDR1 reads WSHSY; CDR2 reads SAAADI. V lost 0 bases to trimming and J lost 11 bases, with 11 bases between them. This CDR3 region has 12 residues. Regarding time point: pre-sensitization, week 0. As for treatment: therapeutic diphenylcyclopropenone sensitization with weekly scalp DPC. In TCRdb, the RACE reads were re-called with MiXCR into one record per CDR3 protein. The sample holds roughly 40,000 distinct CDR3 sequences, approximately 10% seen once.

Sequences were derived from whole blood, sampled in connection with sensitization to the hapten diphenylcyclopropenone (DPC). This clonotype was obtained from a man younger than 40 with alopecia areata. Some clones in this sample may be carry-over from other donors' samples. The rearrangement joins TRBV10-2 to TRBJ2-7, with a tentative D call TRBD1 (5 bases). The CDR3 coding sequence is TGCGCCAGCAGTGAGTCAAAAGGGGCGGAGTACTTC. Protein product: CASSESKGAEYF.